These T cell receptor beta chains were read from a single sample in a study of T cells after yellow fever vaccination. TCRdb re-called the 5' RACE reads with MiXCR, one entry per CDR3 protein. This table holds approximately 120,000 distinct CDR3 sequences, 6.5% to 8% found once. The sample here was CD4+ T cells sorted from PBMCs, taken 9 to 10 days after the first yellow fever vaccination. Receptors originate from a man between 18 and 35 years old who received the YFV17D yellow fever vaccine. The CDR3 runs from the conserved cysteine through the conserved F or W. D genes are given only for firm matches. The size of a clone is reported for some rows only, either as once, few or many, or as a class for expanded clones.

j_call clone_size v_call d_call cdr3_aa cdr3_nt
TRBJ2-3 many TRBV11-2 NA CASSFAGADTQYF TGTGCCAGCAGCTTCGCGGGGGCTGATACGCAGTATTTT
TRBJ2-1 many TRBV5-1 NA CASSLLTGSYNEQFF TGCGCCAGCAGCTTGCTTACCGGCTCCTACAATGAGCAGTTCTTC
TRBJ1-6 many TRBV29-1 TRBD1 CSVADRVNSPLHF TGCAGCGTTGCCGACAGGGTTAATTCACCCCTCCACTTT
TRBJ2-7 many TRBV7-2 NA CASSLGLVNEQYF TGTGCCAGCAGCTTAGGGTTAGTGAACGAGCAGTACTTC
TRBJ2-2 NA TRBV18 NA CASSLNRDGTGELFF TGTGCCAGCTCACTAAACCGGGACGGCACCGGGGAGCTGTTTTTT
TRBJ2-5 many TRBV5-6 TRBD1 CASSSPLRDRQETQYF TGTGCCAGCAGCTCACCTCTCCGGGACAGACAAGAGACCCAGTACTTC
TRBJ2-1 many TRBV5-1 TRBD1 CASSSDRGYNEQFF TGCGCCAGCAGCTCAGACAGGGGTTACAATGAGCAGTTCTTC
TRBJ2-2 many TRBV12-3/TRBV12-4 NA CASSFGAGSSGELFF TGTGCCAGCAGTTTCGGGGCAGGGTCCTCCGGGGAGCTGTTTTTT
TRBJ1-5 many TRBV12-3/TRBV12-4 NA CASSRQDNQPQHF TGTGCCAGCAGTAGACAGGACAATCAGCCCCAGCATTTT
TRBJ2-3 NA TRBV12-3/TRBV12-4 TRBD2 CASSSGTSGGTDTQYF TGTGCCAGCAGTTCCGGGACTAGCGGGGGGACAGATACGCAGTATTTT
TRBJ1-2 many TRBV7-2 NA CASSDYGANYGYTF TGTGCCAGCAGCGATTACGGAGCTAACTATGGCTACACCTTC
TRBJ2-5 many TRBV10-3 NA CAISDLAGTAETQYF TGTGCCATCAGTGATTTAGCGGGGACAGCAGAGACCCAGTACTTC
TRBJ1-2 many TRBV5-1 TRBD1 CASKEGTGDNYGYTF TGCGCCAGCAAGGAAGGGACAGGGGATAACTATGGCTACACCTTC
TRBJ2-2 many TRBV7-9 NA CASSLSGTYTGELFF TGTGCCAGCAGCTTATCGGGTACCTACACCGGGGAGCTGTTTTTT
TRBJ2-1 NA TRBV10-3 TRBD2 CAISESSSGGDEQFF TGTGCCATCAGTGAGTCGTCTAGCGGGGGGGATGAGCAGTTCTTC
TRBJ2-1 medium-sized TRBV10-3 NA CAIREGGENEQFF TGTGCCATCCGAGAGGGGGGGGAGAATGAGCAGTTCTTC
TRBJ2-3 many TRBV21-1 NA CASSKVLTGGTDTQYF TGTGCCAGCAGCAAAGTATTGACCGGGGGGACAGATACGCAGTATTTT
TRBJ2-1 NA TRBV5-8 NA CASSRGDSSYNEQFF TGTGCCAGCAGCAGGGGGGACAGCTCCTACAATGAGCAGTTCTTC
TRBJ1-2 many TRBV7-3 TRBD1 CASSLTGQPSYYGYTF TGTGCCAGCAGCTTAACGGGACAGCCGAGTTACTATGGCTACACCTTC
TRBJ2-1 NA TRBV19 TRBD2 CASRPAQRGSHNEQFF TGTGCCAGTAGGCCAGCCCAGCGGGGGTCCCACAATGAGCAGTTCTTC
TRBJ1-1 many TRBV6-2/TRBV6-3 TRBD1 CASTPSDRDYTEAFF TGTGCCAGCACCCCCTCGGACAGGGATTACACTGAAGCTTTCTTT
TRBJ2-5 few TRBV9 NA CASSETGTEGETQYF TGTGCCAGCAGCGAAACCGGGACGGAGGGGGAGACCCAGTACTTC
TRBJ2-2 many TRBV7-8 TRBD1 CASSLVGQGNTGELFF TGTGCCAGCAGCTTAGTGGGACAGGGGAACACCGGGGAGCTGTTTTTT
TRBJ1-5 NA TRBV7-2 NA CASSLFRDRPQHF TGTGCCAGCAGCTTATTTAGGGACCGGCCCCAGCATTTT
TRBJ2-1 many TRBV7-6 TRBD2 CASSPGLARYNEQFF TGTGCCAGCAGCCCCGGACTAGCTAGGTACAATGAGCAGTTCTTC
TRBJ2-6 many TRBV4-3 NA CASSWDTFSGANVLTF TGCGCCAGCAGCTGGGACACTTTCTCTGGGGCCAACGTCCTGACTTTC
TRBJ2-7 many TRBV7-2 NA CASSLAQGGGYEQYF TGTGCCAGCAGCTTAGCGCAGGGGGGTGGATACGAGCAGTACTTC
TRBJ1-1 many TRBV6-2/TRBV6-3 NA CASSADRSTEAFF TGTGCCAGCAGTGCCGACAGAAGCACTGAAGCTTTCTTT
TRBJ2-1 few TRBV7-8 NA CASSWGDTRSYNEQFF TGTGCCAGCAGCTGGGGGGATACACGCTCCTACAATGAGCAGTTCTTC
TRBJ2-3 many TRBV7-3 NA CASSLRQADTQYF TGTGCCAGCAGCTTAAGGCAGGCAGATACGCAGTATTTT
TRBJ2-2 NA TRBV24-1 TRBD1 CATSGPGQGDTGELFF TGTGCCACCAGTGGCCCGGGACAGGGGGACACCGGGGAGCTGTTTTTT
TRBJ2-3 many TRBV5-5 NA CASAAGAVTDTQYF TGTGCCAGCGCGGCGGGGGCCGTCACAGATACGCAGTATTTT
TRBJ2-2 many TRBV12-3/TRBV12-4 NA CASSYVGSNTGELFF TGTGCCAGCAGTTATGTGGGCTCGAACACCGGGGAGCTGTTTTTT
TRBJ2-3 many TRBV20-1 TRBD2 CSAVGLVKTQYF TGCAGTGCAGTCGGACTAGTGAAGACGCAGTATTTT
TRBJ2-7 many TRBV7-9 NA CASSLGPRQGHEQYF TGTGCCAGCAGCTTAGGACCCCGCCAGGGCCACGAGCAGTACTTC